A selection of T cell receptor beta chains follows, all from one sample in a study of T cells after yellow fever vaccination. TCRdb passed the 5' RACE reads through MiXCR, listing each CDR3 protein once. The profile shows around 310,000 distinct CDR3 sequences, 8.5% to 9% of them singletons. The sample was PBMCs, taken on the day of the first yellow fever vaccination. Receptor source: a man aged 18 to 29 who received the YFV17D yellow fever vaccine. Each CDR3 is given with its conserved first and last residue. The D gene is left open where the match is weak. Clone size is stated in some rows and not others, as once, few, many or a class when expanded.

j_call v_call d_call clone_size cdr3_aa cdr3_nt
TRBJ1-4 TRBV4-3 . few CASSPDYREDEKLFF TGCGCCAGCAGCCCAGATTACAGGGAGGATGAAAAACTGTTTTTT
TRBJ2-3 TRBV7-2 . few CASSLMASSTDTQYF TGTGCCAGCAGCTTAATGGCCTCTAGCACAGATACGCAGTATTTT
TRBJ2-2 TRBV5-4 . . CAISRGYANTGELFF TGTGCAATCAGTCGCGGGTACGCGAACACCGGGGAGCTGTTTTTT
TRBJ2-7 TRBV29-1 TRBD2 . CCVVHGGAYEQYF TGCTGCGTTGTGCACGGGGGGGCCTACGAGCAGTACTTC
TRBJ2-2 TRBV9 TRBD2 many CASSSLGAGGINTGELFF TGTGCCAGCAGCTCCCTAGGGGCGGGGGGGATTAACACCGGGGAGCTGTTTTTT
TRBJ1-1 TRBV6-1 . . CASSSHRESEAFF TGTGCCAGCAGTAGCCACAGGGAGTCTGAAGCTTTCTTT
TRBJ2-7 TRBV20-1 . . CSAQDSPYEQYF TGCAGTGCACAGGACAGCCCCTACGAGCAGTACTTC
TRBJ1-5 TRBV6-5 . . CASSYGHSNQPQHF TGTGCCAGCAGTTACGGGCATAGCAATCAGCCCCAGCATTTT
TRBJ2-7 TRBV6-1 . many CASSPIFRGKGFYEQYF TGTGCCAGCAGTCCGATATTCAGGGGAAAGGGGTTCTACGAGCAGTACTTC
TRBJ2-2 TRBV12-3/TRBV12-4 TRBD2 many CASSALAGDTGELFF TGTGCCAGCAGTGCACTAGCGGGGGACACCGGGGAGCTGTTTTTT
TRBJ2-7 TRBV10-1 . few CASSESIGGTPIRRYF TGCGCCAGCAGTGAGTCGATTGGGGGGACCCCTATTCGGCGGTACTTC
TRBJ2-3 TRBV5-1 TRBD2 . CASSLGLAGARGTDTQYF TGCGCCAGCAGCTTGGGACTAGCGGGGGCCAGGGGCACAGATACGCAGTATTTT
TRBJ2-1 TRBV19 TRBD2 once CASSFFHNQRGGLNEQFF TGTGCCAGTAGTTTCTTCCATAACCAGCGGGGGGGGTTGAATGAGCAGTTCTTC
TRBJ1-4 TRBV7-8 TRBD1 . CASSYGQGGEKLFF TGTGCCAGCAGCTATGGACAGGGTGGGGAAAAACTGTTTTTT
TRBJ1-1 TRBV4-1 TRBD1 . CASSQDPTGTEAFF TGCGCCAGCAGCCAAGATCCGACAGGGACTGAAGCTTTCTTT
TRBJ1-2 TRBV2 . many CASSEQGGAYGYTF TGTGCCAGCAGTGAACAGGGAGGAGCCTATGGCTACACCTTC
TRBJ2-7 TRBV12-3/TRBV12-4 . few CASTVLGDSLQYF TGTGCCAGCACTGTCCTCGGCGACAGTCTGCAGTACTTC
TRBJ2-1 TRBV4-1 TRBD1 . CASSHRSGDRAMYLNNEQFF TGCGCCAGCAGCCACCGGTCAGGGGACAGGGCAATGTATCTCAACAATGAGCAGTTCTTC
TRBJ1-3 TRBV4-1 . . CASSQRWQSSGNTIYF TGCGCCAGCAGCCAAAGGTGGCAGAGCTCTGGAAACACCATATATTTT
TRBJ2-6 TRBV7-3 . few CASSASRSGANVLTF TGTGCCAGCAGCGCTAGCCGGTCTGGGGCCAACGTCCTGACTTTC
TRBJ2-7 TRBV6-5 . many CASSQGAYEQYF TGTGCCAGCAGTCAGGGAGCCTACGAGCAGTACTTC
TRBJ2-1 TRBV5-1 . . CASRPRLSYNEQFF TGCGCCAGCAGGCCACGTCTCTCCTACAATGAGCAGTTCTTC
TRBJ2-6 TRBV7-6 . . CASSLYQQGSGANVLTF TGTGCCAGCAGCTTATATCAACAGGGCTCTGGGGCCAACGTCCTGACTTTC
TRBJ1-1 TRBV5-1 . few CATRQDPNTEAFF TGCGCCACCCGACAGGACCCGAACACTGAAGCTTTCTTT
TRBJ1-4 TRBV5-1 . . CASSDGRVNEKLFF TGCGCCAGCAGCGACGGGAGAGTCAATGAAAAACTGTTTTTT